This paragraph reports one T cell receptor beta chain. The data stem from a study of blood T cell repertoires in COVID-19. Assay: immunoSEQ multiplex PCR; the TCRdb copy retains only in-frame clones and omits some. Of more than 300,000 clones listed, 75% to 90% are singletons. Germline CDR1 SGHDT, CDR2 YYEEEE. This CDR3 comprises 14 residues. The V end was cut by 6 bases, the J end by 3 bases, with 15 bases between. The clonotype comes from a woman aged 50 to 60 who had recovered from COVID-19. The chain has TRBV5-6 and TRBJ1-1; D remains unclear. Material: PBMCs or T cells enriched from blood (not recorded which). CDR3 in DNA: TGTGCCAGCAAAATATGGGGAGTGGACACTGAAGCTTTCTTT. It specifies CASKIWGVDTEAFF.